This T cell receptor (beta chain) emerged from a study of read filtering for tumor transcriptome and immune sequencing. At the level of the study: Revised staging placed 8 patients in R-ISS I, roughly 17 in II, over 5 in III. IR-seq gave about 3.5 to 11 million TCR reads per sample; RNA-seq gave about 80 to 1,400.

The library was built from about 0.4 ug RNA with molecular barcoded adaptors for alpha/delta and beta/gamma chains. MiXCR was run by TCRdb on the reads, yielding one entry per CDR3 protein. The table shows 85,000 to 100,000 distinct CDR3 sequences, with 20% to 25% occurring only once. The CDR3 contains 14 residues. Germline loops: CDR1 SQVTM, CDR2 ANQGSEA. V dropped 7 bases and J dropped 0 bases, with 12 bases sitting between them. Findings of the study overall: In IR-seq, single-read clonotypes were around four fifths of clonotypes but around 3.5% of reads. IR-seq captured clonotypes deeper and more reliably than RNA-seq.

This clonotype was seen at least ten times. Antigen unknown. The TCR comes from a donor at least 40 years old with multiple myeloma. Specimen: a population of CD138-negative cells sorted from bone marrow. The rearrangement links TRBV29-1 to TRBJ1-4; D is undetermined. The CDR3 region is CSALGYTTNEKLFF. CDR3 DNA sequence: TGCAGCGCCTTGGGGTATACAACTAATGAAAAACTGTTTTTT.